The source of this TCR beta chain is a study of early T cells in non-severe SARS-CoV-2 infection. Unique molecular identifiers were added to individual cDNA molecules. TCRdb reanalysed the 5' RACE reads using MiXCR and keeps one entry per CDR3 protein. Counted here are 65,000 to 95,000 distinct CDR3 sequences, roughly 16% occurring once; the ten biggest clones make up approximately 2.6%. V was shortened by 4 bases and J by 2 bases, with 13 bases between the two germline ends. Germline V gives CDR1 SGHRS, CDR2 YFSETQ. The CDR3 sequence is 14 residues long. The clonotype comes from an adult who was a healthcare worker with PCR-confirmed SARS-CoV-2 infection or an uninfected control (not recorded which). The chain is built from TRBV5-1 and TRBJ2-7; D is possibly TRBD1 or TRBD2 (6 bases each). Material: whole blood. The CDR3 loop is CASSTSGGAYEQYF. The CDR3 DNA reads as TGCGCCAGCAGCACCTCCGGGGGCGCCTACGAGCAGTACTTC.